This T cell receptor beta chain was found in a study of response to subunit inactivated influenza vaccine. Regarding this clonotype: Its antigen is currently unknown.

TCRdb processed the RT-PCR reads anew with MiXCR; each CDR3 protein has one entry. The repertoire has 860,000 or so distinct CDR3 sequences, around 20% of them found once; the top ten carry roughly 10%. The CDR3 runs to 15 residues. Germline CDR1 reads MNHEY; CDR2 reads SVGAGI. The J segment lost 5 bases and the V segment lost 2 bases, leaving 7 bases of the junction unmatched. The study's findings and limits: T cells newly recruited by each seasonal influenza vaccination are few, the authors suggested.

The material was PBMCs from blood, obtained about 5 days after vaccination. This receptor was identified in a man in his forties or fifties who received an inactivated influenza vaccine. The gene calls are TRBV6-5 and TRBJ2-5, with 8 bases that match TRBD1. CDR3 protein: CASSYETGVVETQYF. The CDR3 bases are TGTGCCAGCAGTTACGAGACAGGGGTTGTGGAGACCCAGTACTTC.